The clone carrying this T cell receptor (beta chain) showed up many times. The target antigen is unknown. This sample was included in a study of T-cell reconstitution after alpha-beta-depleted transplantation in children. General study findings and limits: Diversity of TCRbeta at day 60 was high in some patients, arising from surviving recipient T cells and thymic progenitors. Several hundred expanded graft clones reportedly supplied alpha-beta T cells about two months after transplant. Once a year had passed after transplant, T-cell counts and diversity came mostly from newly produced T cells.

As it was prepared, the TCRbeta library received unique molecular identifiers. Each CDR3 protein is one row after TCRdb ran MiXCR on the PCR reads. The sample carries hundreds of thousands of distinct CDR3 sequences, about 9.4% recorded once. The clonotype was recovered from a boy younger than two with acute myeloid leukemia, due to receive a stem cell transplant. The starting material was PBMCs, obtained before TCRalphabeta/CD19-depleted stem cell transplant.

The CDR3 region is CASSLTLHEQYF. The CDR3 DNA is TGTGCCAGCAGCTTAACGCTACACGAGCAGTACTTC. This chain joins TRBV7-9 and TRBJ2-7; D gene uncertain. Per the germline V gene, CDR1 is SEHNR and CDR2 is FQNEAQ (reference sequence). V lost 2 bases and J 5 bases, leaving 7 bases between the germline ends. The CDR3 sequence is 12 residues long.